Listed below are T cell receptor beta chains from one sample, sequenced in a study of cytomegalovirus exposure and HLA in healthy donors. The method was immunoSEQ multiplex PCR; TCRdb's version includes in-frame clones alone and lacks a portion of them. Among around 210,000 clones listed, 60% to 80% were seen once. Sequencing used PBMCs. The receptors were gathered from a woman aged 25 to 45 in good health and CMV-seronegative. Each CDR3 is given with its conserved first and last residue. The order of the fields is V gene, D gene, J gene, clone size, CDR3 length, CDR3 DNA, CDR3 protein. D genes are given only for firm matches. Only part of the rows carry a size: once, few, many, or a class if the clone is expanded.

>TRBV10-1|NA|TRBJ2-3|NA|13
TGCGCCAGCAGTGAGCTCGGAGCAGATACGCAGTATTTT
CASSELGADTQYF
>TRBV19|NA|TRBJ1-3|NA|16
TGTGCCAGCCGGGGGGGTAAATTGTCGATCGGAAACACCATATATTTT
CASRGGKLSIGNTIYF
>TRBV7-8|NA|TRBJ2-2|NA|16
TGTGCCAGCAGCTTAATCCCGACAGGGAACACCGGGGAGCTGTTTTTT
CASSLIPTGNTGELFF
>TRBV5-1|NA|TRBJ1-1|NA|15
TGCGCCAGCAGCCAGAGGGGGGGGTTGAACACTGAAGCTTTCTTT
CASSQRGGLNTEAFF
>TRBV7-9|NA|TRBJ1-2|few|17
TGTGCCAGCAGCTTAGTGACAGGTGGGGATTTCGGCTATGGCTACACCTTC
CASSLVTGGDFGYGYTF
>TRBV5-4|NA|TRBJ1-4|few|15
TGTGCCAGCAGCCCCGGGGGTGCAACTAATGAAAAACTGTTTTTT
CASSPGGATNEKLFF
>TRBV6-1|NA|TRBJ2-6|NA|15
TGTGCCAGCAGTGTCAGGGTGCCTGGGGCCAACGTCCTGACTTTC
CASSVRVPGANVLTF
>TRBV18|NA|TRBJ2-7|NA|15
TGTGCCAGCTCACCAACGAGCGGCACGTTTTACGAGCAGTACTTC
CASSPTSGTFYEQYF
>TRBV28|NA|TRBJ2-1|NA|14
TGTGCCAGCAGTTTAGGGGCTAGACGGGTTGAGCAATTCTTC
CASSLGARRVEQFF
>TRBV29-1|TRBD1|TRBJ2-2|NA|15
TGCAGCGTCCCACTCGGGACAGCGAACACCGGGGAGCTGTTTTTT
CSVPLGTANTGELFF
>TRBV7-9|TRBD1|TRBJ1-2|NA|14
TGTGCCAGCAGCCTGGACAGGGTGTACTATGGCTACACCTTC
CASSLDRVYYGYTF
>TRBV5-1|NA|TRBJ2-1|NA|13
TGCGCCAGCAGCCCCACTAGCAGCAATGAGCAGTTCTTC
CASSPTSSNEQFF
>TRBV6-1|TRBD1|TRBJ1-6|many|14
TGTGCCAGCAGTGAGGCAGGGGGATATTCACCCCTCCACTTT
CASSEAGGYSPLHF
>TRBV5-4|TRBD1|TRBJ1-1|NA|16
TGTGCCAGCAGCTTGGAAGGCGGCAGGGGGCGATTCGGAGCTTTCTTT
CASSLEGGRGRFGAFF
>TRBV27|TRBD1|TRBJ1-5|NA|18
TGTGCCAGCAGTCCTATTGATTCCCGGGGCAGGGGGCTTCAGCCCCAGCATTTT
CASSPIDSRGRGLQPQHF
>TRBV5-6|NA|TRBJ1-1|NA|12
TGTGCCAGCAGCGCACAGGGCGCGACTGCTTTCTTT
CASSAQGATAFF
>TRBV27|NA|TRBJ2-3|NA|17
TGTGCCAGCAGTTTTTATTGGTCCCCAACCGGGACAGATACGCAGTATTTT
CASSFYWSPTGTDTQYF
>TRBV11-2|TRBD2|TRBJ2-7|NA|13
TGTGCCAGCAGCCCGGGACTACTCTCGGAGCAGTACTTC
CASSPGLLSEQYF
>TRBV19|NA|TRBJ2-7|NA|22
TGTGCCAGTAGTTCAATCTTTGGTCCCGGGGGCACATCGACAGGGCTCTCCTACGAGCAGTACTTC
CASSSIFGPGGTSTGLSYEQYF
>TRBV5-6|TRBD1|TRBJ1-2|NA|13
TGTGCCAGCAGCTTGTCGACAGGGGGTGGCTACACCTTC
CASSLSTGGGYTF
>TRBV19|TRBD1|TRBJ1-1|NA|15
TGTGCCAGTAGACCTCGACAGGGGGCGAACACTGAAGCTTTCTTT
CASRPRQGANTEAFF
>TRBV5-1|TRBD2|TRBJ2-5|once|17
TGCGCCAGCAGCTTGGCCGGGTCTAGCGGGGGAGGCGAGACCCAGTACTTC
CASSLAGSSGGGETQYF
>TRBV19|TRBD1|TRBJ2-1|NA|13
TGTGCCAGTAGACGGGACAGCATCAATGAGCAGTTCTTC
CASRRDSINEQFF
>TRBV5-1|NA|TRBJ2-1|NA|16
TGCGCCAGCAGCTTGTTATGGAGAGGGACCTACAATGAGCAGTTCTTC
CASSLLWRGTYNEQFF
>TRBV18|TRBD1|TRBJ2-7|NA|15
TGTGCCAGCTCACAACCACAGGGGTTTGGCTACGAGCAGTACTTC
CASSQPQGFGYEQYF